The 19 T cell receptor beta chains below come from one sample, sequenced in a study of T cells in Graves' hyperthyroidism and ophthalmopathy. TCR beta CDR3 region amplification was performed from RNA transcripts. Researchers ran a first-round RT-PCR on the TCR CDR3 using the HTBI primer set. Each CDR3 protein is one row after TCRdb ran MiXCR on the multiplex PCR reads. This table holds a few hundred thousand distinct CDR3 sequences, roughly 50% found once. Input material: peripheral blood or thyroid tissue (not recorded which). All receptors come from a woman between 18 and 29 years old with Graves' hyperthyroidism.

V gene TRBV29-1 combines with J gene TRBJ1-2; weak D call: TRBD1 (6 bases). Germline-derived CDR1 and CDR2 are SQVTM and ANQGSEA. Trimming took 8 bases from V and 7 from J, leaving 20 bases between them. The CDR3 is 13 residues long. This chain's CDR3 is CSSLRTGIRGYTF. CDR3 in DNA: TGCAGCAGTTTACGTACAGGGATTCGTGGCTACACCTTC.

A single count supports this clonotype. The CDR3 ends on some other residue instead of the conserved phenylalanine or tryptophan, so this is likely a read error. Because the CDR3's place on the DNA is in doubt, the DNA is left out and the CDR3 is given as listed by TCRdb. The chain recombines TRBV20-1 with TRBJ1-3. Both ends counted, the CDR3 spans 8 residues. Germline V gives CDR1 DFQATT, CDR2 SNEGSKA (reference sequence). This CDR3 is CSALHVAG.

To note about this clonotype: The CDR3 does not end in the conserved phenylalanine or tryptophan, so this is likely a read error. It is unclear where the CDR3 begins or ends on the DNA, so no DNA is shown, and the CDR3 is as TCRdb lists it. This chain joins TRBV6-1 and TRBJ1-2; TRBD1 was called by the table and not checked on the DNA. Germline values: CDR1 MNHNS, CDR2 SASEGT. Both ends counted, the CDR3 spans 8 residues. The CDR3 here is CASSESGT.

In its sample, this clonotype was seen many times. This chain joins TRBV20-1 and TRBJ1-5; maybe TRBD1 (5 bases). The CDR3 length is 13 residues. Deletions cut 1 base from V and 7 bases from J, with 11 bases between. CDR1 DFQATT and CDR2 SNEGSKA come from the germline V gene (reference sequence). CDR3 in DNA: TGCAGTGCTAGAGGGGGCGCGGGGCAGCCCCAGCATTTT. Translated: CSARGGAGQPQHF.

This clonotype appeared many times. J is TRBJ2-5 and V is TRBV7-2, with D perhaps TRBD2 (6 bases). The V end lost 1 base, the J end lost 4 bases, and 16 bases lay between the germline ends. The CDR3 totals 16 residues. Looked up from germline, CDR1 is SGHTA and CDR2 is FQGNSA. The CDR3 sequence: CASSLGLASMGETQYF. CDR3 DNA sequence: TGTGCCAGCAGCTTAGGTCTAGCGTCGATGGGAGAGACCCAGTACTTC.

Remarks on this clonotype: A junction end diverges from the germline sequence, so it may reflect a read error. The chain links TRBV2 to TRBJ2-2, with 9 bases identical to TRBD1. The CDR3 is made up of 15 amino acids. Germline assignment: CDR1 SNHLY and CDR2 FYNNEI. This CDR3 is CASSDPGQGLGELLF. The CDR3, as DNA: TGTGCCAGCAGTGACCCTGGACAGGGGCTCGGGGAGCTGCTTTTT.

This clonotype was observed a single time. The chain uses TRBV19 and TRBJ1-5, with TRBD1 identical over 8 bases. The CDR3 loop spans 14 amino acids. Trimming cost V 5 bases and J 0 bases; bases outside gene matches: 0. The germline gives CDR1 LNHDA, CDR2 SQIVND (reference sequence). CDR3 nucleotides: TGTGCCAGTAGTGGACAGGGTAGCAATCAGCCCCAGCATTTT. This codes for CASSGQGSNQPQHF.

The DNA of the CDR3 is TGCAGCCCCGGGACAGGGGGCAATCAGCCCCAGCATTTT. Its protein is CSPGTGGNQPQHF. This chain uses TRBV29-1 with TRBJ1-5, with 10 positions matching TRBD1. The CDR3 spans 13 residues. The germline V gene has CDR1 SQVTM and CDR2 ANQGSEA. Trimming took 8 bases from V and 2 from J; bases not matched to a gene: 3.

This sequence joins TRBV6-5 and TRBJ1-5, with unresolved D. CDR1 and CDR2 (germline): MNHEY, SVGAGI. The CDR3 covers 15 residues. V was clipped by 5 bases and J by 11 bases, with 22 bases between them. The CDR3 spells CASSGLAGGPETQHF. DNA of the CDR3: TGTGCCAGCAGTGGACTAGCGGGAGGGCCAGAGACCCAGCATTTT.

Only one count was recorded for this clonotype. The chain joins TRBV15 to TRBJ2-7; the D call may be TRBD1 or TRBD2 (5 bases each). The V gene's germline CDR1 is LNHNV and CDR2 YYDKDF (reference sequence). CDR3 length: 13 residues. V was cut by 3 bases and J by 9 bases, with 15 bases left in between. CDR3 loop: CATSSTGAPGQYF. In nucleotides, the CDR3 is TGTGCCACCAGCAGTACCGGGGCCCCGGGGCAGTACTTC.

The chain joins TRBV5-1 to TRBJ2-3; D may be TRBD1 (6 bases). The germline V and J ends were trimmed by 4 bases and 5 bases, with 8 bases remaining between them. This CDR3 spans 12 amino acids. Looked up from germline, CDR1 is SGHRS and CDR2 is YFSETQ. The DNA for the CDR3 is TGCGCCAGCAGCGGGGGCGGAGATACGCAGTATTTT. Translation: CASSGGGDTQYF.

The sample holds many counts of this clonotype. The rearrangement links TRBV20-1 to TRBJ1-4, with a weak D call TRBD1 (6 bases). The CDR3 contains 13 residues. With 3 bases removed from V and 10 bases from J, the gap between germline ends came to 15 bases. Germline V lookup: CDR1 DFQATT, CDR2 SNEGSKA (reference sequence). CDR3 in amino acids: CSASQTGIGKLFF. As DNA, the CDR3 is TGCAGTGCTAGTCAAACAGGGATCGGAAAACTGTTTTTT.

The table lists this clonotype with many counts. The chain has TRBV9 and TRBJ2-5; D unresolved. Trimming shortened V by 3 bases and J by 1 base, and 10 bases separated the two germline ends. This CDR3 comprises 14 residues. From germline, CDR1 is SGDLS and CDR2 YYNGEE. The CDR3 nucleotides are TGTGCCAGCAGCGCCGTTGGGTCCCAAGAGACCCAGTACTTC. It codes for CASSAVGSQETQYF.

This clonotype was seen at least ten times. This chain uses TRBV7-2 with TRBJ1-1; D ambiguous. V was cut by 1 base and J by 2 bases, with 11 bases left in between. This CDR3 region has 15 residues. Germline V gene data show CDR1 as SGHTA and CDR2 as FQGNSA. CDR3 DNA sequence: TGTGCCAGCAGCTTAGGAGAGGGTGCCAACACTGAAGCTTTCTTT. Its translation: CASSLGEGANTEAFF. The full variable domain, its missing parts supplied by reference TRBV7-2 and TRBJ1-1, is GAGVSQSPSNKVTEKGKDVELRCDPISGHTALYWYRQSLGQGLEFLIYFQGNSAPDKSGLPSDRFSAERTGGSVSTLTIQRTQQEDSAVYLCASSLGEGANTEAFFGQGTRLTVV.

This clonotype has at least ten counts. This chain connects TRBV2 to TRBJ2-7; D gene ambiguous. The CDR3 is made up of 11 amino acids. CDR1 is SNHLY, CDR2 FYNNEI, per germline. Trimming took 6 bases from V and 3 from J, leaving 6 bases between them. The chain's CDR3 is CASRGNYEQYF. CDR3 in DNA: TGTGCCAGCAGGGGGAACTACGAGCAGTACTTC.

This clonotype was seen ten or more times. This sequence joins TRBV20-1 and TRBJ1-2; possible D gene TRBD1, 5 bases. Germline CDR1 DFQATT, CDR2 SNEGSKA (reference sequence). CDR3 length: 13 residues. V lost 6 bases and J lost 1, with 12 bases in between. Written as DNA, the CDR3 is TGCAGTGCCCTTTCGACAGTTAACTATGGCTACACCTTC. Its translation: CSALSTVNYGYTF.

The CDR3 region has the DNA TGTGCCAGCAGCGTAGGGGTGGGCCCGCTCAACGAGCAGTACTTC. This sequence encodes CASSVGVGPLNEQYF. V gene TRBV9 combines with J gene TRBJ2-7, with unresolved D. V lost 0 bases and J 5 bases, leaving 15 bases between the germline ends. The V gene's germline CDR1 is SGDLS and CDR2 YYNGEE. The CDR3 runs to 15 residues. Variable domain in full (rest from reference TRBV9 and TRBJ2-7): DSGVTQTPKHLITATGQRVTLRCSPRSGDLSVYWYQQSLDQGLQFLIQYYNGEERAKGNILERFSAQQFPDLHSELNLSSLELGDSALYFCASSVGVGPLNEQYFGPGTRLTVT.

A note on this clonotype: A read error is likely, as this CDR3 ends without the conserved phenylalanine or tryptophan. Because the CDR3's place on the DNA is in doubt, the DNA is left out and the CDR3 is given as listed by TCRdb. The CDR3 loop reads CASSVATG. This chain uses TRBV9 with TRBJ2-6. The CDR3 totals 8 residues, both ends included. Germline-derived CDR1 and CDR2 are SGDLS and YYNGEE.

A remark on this clonotype: A much larger clone differs from this one at a single base, so this may be a read error. The chain uses TRBV4-3 and TRBJ1-3; D gene uncertain. V was trimmed by 4 bases and J by 4 bases, leaving 23 bases between them. There are 18 residues in the CDR3. The germline gives CDR1 LGHNA, CDR2 YSLEER. CDR3 nucleotide sequence: TGCGCCAGCAGCCCAGAATCCCTTATGGGGTATCCGGGAAACACCATATATTTT. It encodes CASSPESLMGYPGNTIYF.